The 14 T cell receptor beta chains in this list originate from one sample, sequenced in a study of cytomegalovirus exposure and HLA in healthy donors. Primers for the PCR totalled 60 Vbeta and 13 Jbeta. Sequencing was performed with immunoSEQ multiplex PCR; in TCRdb, only in-frame clones are kept and a portion is missing. The data contain under 200,000 clones, approximately 82% of them singletons. Sequencing was done on a sample of PBMCs. The receptors stem from a man aged 50 or older in good health and CMV-seropositive.

V gene TRBV27 combines with J gene TRBJ1-5; TRBD1 is a possible D gene (6 bases). V shed 4 bases and J shed 0 bases, with 10 bases lying between them. Per germline, CDR1 MNHEY and CDR2 SMNVEV (reference sequence). The CDR3 sequence is 15 residues long. CDR3 in amino acids: CASSSGTISNQPQHF. DNA of the CDR3: TGTGCCAGCAGTTCAGGGACAATTAGCAATCAGCCCCAGCATTTT.

The chain couples TRBV19 to TRBJ2-3; no definite D call. Trimming left V 4 bases short and J 0 bases short, with 11 bases between. There are 15 residues in the CDR3. Germline CDR1 and CDR2: LNHDA and SQIVND (reference sequence). The CDR3 DNA reads TGTGCCAGTAGTAGTGTTGGAGATAGCACAGATACGCAGTATTTT. This translates into CASSSVGDSTDTQYF.

The V and J genes are TRBV4-1 and TRBJ2-5, with D tentatively TRBD1 (6 bases). The J call is doubtful: the DNA matches TRBJ2-7 better. From germline, CDR1 is MGHRA and CDR2 YSYEKL. The length of the CDR3 is 16 residues. CDR3 region: CASSQPSQGFWNEQYF. The CDR3, as DNA: TGCGCCAGCAGCCAACCTAGTCAGGGGTTCTGGAACGAGCAGTACTTC.

The count of this clone is one. The J gene is TRBJ1-1, the V gene TRBV16; D is possibly TRBD1 (5 bases). The CDR3 length is 15 residues. Germline V CDR1 and CDR2: KGHSY, FQNENV. Trimming shortened V by 0 bases and J by 5 bases, and 13 bases separated the two germline ends. CDR3 DNA sequence: TGTGCCAGCAGCCAATCGAGCCAGGGTGTTACTGAAGCTTTCTTT. Protein sequence: CASSQSSQGVTEAFF. Complete variable domain (other parts from reference TRBV16 and TRBJ1-1): GEEVAQTPKHLVRGEGQKAKLYCAPIKGHSYVFWYQQVLKNEFKFLISFQNENVFDETGMPKERFSAKCLPNSPCSLEIQATKLEDSAVYFCASSQSSQGVTEAFFGQGTRLTVV.

The V gene is TRBV19, the J gene TRBJ2-2, with 9 bases lining up with TRBD1. V gave up 6 bases and J gave up 1 base; unmatched junction bases: 18. This CDR3 has 20 amino acids. CDR1 is LNHDA, CDR2 SQIVND, per germline (reference sequence). The CDR3 protein is CASRKVLRDREKVNTGELFF. In DNA, the CDR3 is TGTGCCAGTAGAAAAGTTCTCCGGGACAGGGAGAAAGTGAACACCGGGGAGCTGTTTTTT.

This rearrangement joins TRBV6-1 to TRBJ2-3; 11 nucleotides match TRBD1. V lost 5 bases, J lost 4 bases, and 5 bases stayed unmatched. The CDR3 extends over 15 amino acids. Per the germline V gene, CDR1 is MNHNS and CDR2 is SASEGT. The CDR3 reads CASSRGTGGADTQYF. Here the CDR3 DNA reads TGTGCCAGCAGTAGGGGGACAGGGGGGGCAGATACGCAGTATTTT.

The V gene is TRBV29-1, the J gene TRBJ2-5; TRBD2 matches 10 bases. CDR3 size: 18 residues. Germline CDR1 reads SQVTM; CDR2 reads ANQGSEA. J gave up 2 bases and V 4 bases, and 16 bases lay outside the gene matches. This chain's CDR3 is CSVGEAFSGRRLQETQYF. The CDR3 bases are TGCAGCGTTGGGGAAGCTTTTAGCGGGAGGAGGTTACAAGAGACCCAGTACTTC.

The chain has TRBV11-2 and TRBJ1-6; 8 bases are a match to TRBD1. J was trimmed by 10 bases and V by 3 bases; bases with no gene match: 8. Per the germline V gene, CDR1 is SGHAT and CDR2 is FQNNGV. The CDR3 totals 15 residues. The CDR3 reads CASSFPAGGESPLHF. The CDR3 DNA reads TGTGCCAGCAGCTTCCCCGCAGGGGGCGAATCACCCCTCCACTTT.

The chain couples TRBV7-9 to TRBJ2-3; 7 nucleotides line up with TRBD2. CDR1 is SEHNR, CDR2 FQNEAQ, per germline (reference sequence). The CDR3 extends over 15 amino acids. Trimming at V came to 6 bases and at J to 4 bases, leaving 10 bases not matched to a gene. CDR3 sequence: CASSPLAMGADTQYF. CDR3 coding DNA: TGTGCCAGCAGTCCACTAGCGATGGGCGCAGATACGCAGTATTTT.

Worth noting for this clone: This specimen includes other DNA sequences encoding the same CDR3. The chain uses TRBV6-5 and TRBJ1-1; D is ambiguous. This CDR3 has 14 residues. CDR1 and CDR2 from the germline V gene are MNHEY and SVGAGI. V was clipped by 2 bases and J by 0 bases, with 7 bases between them. The DNA of the CDR3 is TGTGCCAGCAGTTACGGTCAGATGAACACTGAAGCTTTCTTT. Its protein is CASSYGQMNTEAFF.

Here the CDR3 reads CASSTETSGAPGELFF. The CDR3 bases are TGTGCCAGCAGTACCGAGACTAGCGGGGCCCCCGGGGAGCTGTTTTTT. The V call is TRBV27, the J call TRBJ2-2; 11 nucleotides line up with TRBD2. The CDR3 has 16 amino acids. V dropped 5 bases and J dropped 6; count of bases not matched to a gene: 8. CDR1 and CDR2 (germline): MNHEY, SMNVEV (reference sequence).

The rearrangement links TRBV6-5 to TRBJ1-1, with TRBD1 matching 10 bases. CDR1 and CDR2 from the germline V gene are MNHEY and SVGAGI. The CDR3 is 15 amino acids. V trimming: 8 bases; J trimming: 4 bases; junction bases outside the gene matches: 10. The CDR3 protein is CASGAFGQGGTEAFF. The CDR3 bases are TGTGCCAGCGGTGCCTTTGGACAGGGGGGCACTGAAGCTTTCTTT.

This clone was seen just once. V is TRBV19 and J is TRBJ2-5; 14 bases line up with TRBD2. This CDR3 region has 16 residues. Trimming took 5 bases from V and 7 from J; bases not matched to a gene: 9. Germline V lookup: CDR1 LNHDA, CDR2 SQIVND (reference sequence). The CDR3 sequence is CASSGTSGGRWGTQYF. The CDR3 nucleotides read TGTGCCAGTAGTGGGACTAGCGGGGGCCGCTGGGGGACCCAGTACTTC.

The V call is TRBV7-2, the J call TRBJ1-5, with D unresolved. Germline CDR1 SGHTA, CDR2 FQGNSA. Trimming took off 1 base at V and 5 bases at J, with 9 bases between the two ends. The CDR3 length is 14 residues. CDR3 DNA: TGTGCCAGCAGCTTAGGTCGGAGGGATCAGCCCCAGCATTTT. Translated, it gives CASSLGRRDQPQHF.